Presented here are 3 T cell receptor beta chains from one specimen sequenced in a study of T cells in Graves' hyperthyroidism and ophthalmopathy. Amplification yielded TCR beta CDR3 regions, with RNA transcripts as the source. Initially, a first-round RT-PCR of the TCR CDR3 employed the HTBI primer set. TCRdb recomputed calls from the multiplex PCR reads with MiXCR, one row per CDR3 protein. The sample contains 300,000 to 350,000 distinct CDR3 sequences, 21% of which appear only once. Input material: blood. These receptors were collected from a woman in her forties or fifties with Graves' hyperthyroidism.

In its sample, this clonotype was seen many times. The rearrangement links TRBV12-3 or TRBV12-4 to TRBJ1-3, with D possibly being TRBD1 (5 bases). CDR3 size: 13 residues. The germline V and J ends were trimmed by 6 bases and 11 bases, with 17 bases remaining between them. The CDR3 DNA reads as TGTGCCAGCAGCAGTGACAGCCCTAAGGCCATATATTTT. The encoded protein is CASSSDSPKAIYF.

The chain recombines TRBV9 with TRBJ2-5; 10 nucleotides line up with TRBD2. Per germline, CDR1 SGDLS and CDR2 YYNGEE. The V gene end was trimmed by 3 bases and the J gene end by 4 bases; junction bases not matched to a gene: 12. This CDR3 region has 17 residues. The CDR3 protein is CASSASSGTSVSETQYF. CDR3 nucleotides: TGTGCCAGCAGCGCCAGCTCCGGGACTAGCGTATCAGAGACCCAGTACTTC.

This clonotype was recorded at least ten times. The genes are TRBV28 and TRBJ1-1; D ambiguous. Germline V gene sequence: CDR1 MDHEN, CDR2 SYDVKM. The CDR3 is 13 residues long. Between the trimmed V and J ends, which lost 5 bases and 1 base, there was a span of 8 bases. In DNA, the CDR3 is TGTGCCAGCAGTATCTCCAGGAACACTGAAGCTTTCTTT. It is translated as CASSISRNTEAFF.